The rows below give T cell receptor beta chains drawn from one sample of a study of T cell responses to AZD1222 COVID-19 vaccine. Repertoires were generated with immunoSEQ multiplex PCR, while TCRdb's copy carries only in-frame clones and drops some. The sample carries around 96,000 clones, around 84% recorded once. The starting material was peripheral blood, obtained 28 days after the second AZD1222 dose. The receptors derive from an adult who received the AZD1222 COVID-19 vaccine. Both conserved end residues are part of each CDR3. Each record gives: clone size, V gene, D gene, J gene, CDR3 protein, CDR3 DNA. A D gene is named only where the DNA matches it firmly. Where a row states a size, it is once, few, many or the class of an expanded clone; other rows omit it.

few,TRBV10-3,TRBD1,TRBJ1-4,CAISESWDRANEKLFF,TGTGCCATCAGTGAGTCGTGGGACAGGGCTAATGAAAAACTGTTTTTT
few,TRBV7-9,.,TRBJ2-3,CASSPRLGEGGKPDTQYF,TGTGCCAGCAGCCCCCGACTCGGGGAGGGGGGGAAACCAGATACGCAGTATTTT
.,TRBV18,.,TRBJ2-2,CASSPPSDNTGELFF,TGTGCCAGCTCACCACCGTCGGATAACACCGGGGAGCTGTTTTTT
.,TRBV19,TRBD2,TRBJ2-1,CASRPPGLAGNEQFF,TGTGCCAGTAGGCCCCCCGGACTAGCGGGGAATGAGCAGTTCTTC
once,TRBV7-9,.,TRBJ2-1,CASSFMAPSYNEQFF,TGTGCCAGCAGCTTTATGGCGCCCTCCTACAATGAGCAGTTCTTC
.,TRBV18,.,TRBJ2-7,CASSPSELGTYYEQYF,TGTGCCAGCTCACCATCCGAGTTAGGGACTTACTACGAGCAGTACTTC
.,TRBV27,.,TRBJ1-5,CASSFEGYSNQPQHF,TGTGCCAGCAGTTTCGAAGGGTATAGCAATCAGCCCCAGCATTTT
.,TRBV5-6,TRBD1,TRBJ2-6,CASSSRQGTSSGANVLTF,TGTGCCAGCAGCTCCCGACAGGGAACTAGCTCTGGGGCCAACGTCCTGACTTTC
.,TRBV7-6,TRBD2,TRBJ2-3,CASSLAPSGRAGGDTQYF,TGTGCCAGCAGCTTAGCGCCTAGCGGGAGGGCCGGTGGAGATACGCAGTATTTT
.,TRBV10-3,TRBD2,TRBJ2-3,CAISGRGGLNTDTQYF,TGTGCCATCAGTGGGCGGGGGGGCCTAAACACAGATACGCAGTATTTT
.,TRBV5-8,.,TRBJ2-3,CASSFGADTQYF,TGTGCCAGCAGCTTTGGCGCAGATACGCAGTATTTT
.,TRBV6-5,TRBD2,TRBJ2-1,CASSPDGRNDNEQFF,TGTGCCAGCAGCCCCGACGGGAGGAACGACAATGAGCAGTTCTTC
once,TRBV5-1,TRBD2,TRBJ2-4,CASSPPGLAGGGAKNIQYF,TGCGCCAGCAGCCCACCGGGACTAGCGGGAGGGGGAGCCAAAAACATTCAGTACTTC
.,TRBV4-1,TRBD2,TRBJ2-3,CASSQGERGVTQYF,TGCGCCAGCAGCCAAGGCGAGCGGGGGGTTACGCAGTATTTT
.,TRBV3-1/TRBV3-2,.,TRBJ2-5,CASRGLRETQYF,TGTGCCAGCCGAGGGCTTAGGGAGACCCAGTACTTC
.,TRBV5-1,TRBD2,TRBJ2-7,CASSLWGGATSYEQYF,TGCGCCAGCAGCTTGTGGGGGGGAGCCACCTCCTACGAGCAGTACTTC
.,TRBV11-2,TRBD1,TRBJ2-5,CASSLGAGGQETQYF,TGTGCCAGCAGCTTAGGGGCAGGGGGCCAAGAGACCCAGTACTTC
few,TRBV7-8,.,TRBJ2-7,CASSLPRQDEQYF,TGTGCCAGCAGCCTCCCCCGCCAGGACGAGCAGTACTTC
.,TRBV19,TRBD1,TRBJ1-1,CASSLLGTGGSEAFF,TGTGCCAGTAGTCTTCTGGGAACAGGGGGCTCTGAAGCTTTCTTT
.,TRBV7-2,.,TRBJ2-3,CASSLIKLAPSTDTQYF,TGTGCCAGCAGCTTAATCAAACTAGCTCCTTCCACAGATACGCAGTATTTT
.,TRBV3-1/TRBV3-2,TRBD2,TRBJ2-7,CASSSGLAKTYEQYF,TGTGCCAGCAGCTCGGGACTAGCAAAGACCTACGAGCAGTACTTC
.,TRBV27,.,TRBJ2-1,CASSWGPGGHNEQFF,TGTGCCAGCAGTTGGGGGCCTGGGGGGCACAATGAGCAGTTCTTC
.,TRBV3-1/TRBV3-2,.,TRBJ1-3,CASSPVGGWSTIYF,TGTGCCAGCAGCCCGGTGGGCGGGTGGAGCACCATATATTTT
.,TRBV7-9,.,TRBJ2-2,CASSLVKTNTGELFF,TGTGCCAGCAGCTTAGTAAAGACGAACACCGGGGAGCTGTTTTTT
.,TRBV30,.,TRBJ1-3,CAWSVYVHANTIYF,TGTGCCTGGAGTGTATACGTACACGCAAACACCATATATTTT
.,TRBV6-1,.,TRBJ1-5,CASSESNQPQHF,TGTGCCAGCAGTGAGAGCAATCAGCCCCAGCATTTT
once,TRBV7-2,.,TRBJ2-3,CASSKQGGQGRDTQYF,TGTGCCAGCAGCAAACAGGGGGGGCAGGGCAGAGATACGCAGTATTTT
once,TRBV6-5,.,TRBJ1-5,CASTGRKGQDQPQHF,TGTGCCAGCACAGGTAGGAAGGGGCAGGATCAGCCCCAGCATTTT
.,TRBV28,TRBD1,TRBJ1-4,CASSLPRQGATNEKLFF,TGTGCCAGCAGTTTACCCAGACAGGGGGCTACAAATGAAAAACTGTTTTTT
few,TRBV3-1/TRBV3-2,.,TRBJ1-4,CASSQSWAPSEKLFF,TGTGCCAGCAGCCAATCCTGGGCGCCCTCGGAAAAACTGTTTTTT
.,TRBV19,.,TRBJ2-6,CASSMGRLYSGANVLTF,TGTGCCAGTAGTATGGGGCGGCTTTATTCCGGGGCCAACGTCCTGACTTTC
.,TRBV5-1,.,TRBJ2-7,CASSFQGSKEQYF,TGCGCCAGCAGCTTCCAGGGTTCGAAAGAGCAGTACTTC
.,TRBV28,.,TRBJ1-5,CARPTGLQSNQPQHF,TGTGCCAGACCTACAGGGTTACAGAGCAATCAGCCCCAGCATTTT
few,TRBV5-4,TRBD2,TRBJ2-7,CASSSPLAGAGEQYF,TGTGCCAGCAGCTCACCTTTAGCGGGGGCAGGGGAGCAGTACTTC
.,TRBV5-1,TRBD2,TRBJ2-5,CASRGATSGPQETQYF,TGCGCCAGCAGGGGCGCGACTAGCGGGCCTCAAGAGACCCAGTACTTC